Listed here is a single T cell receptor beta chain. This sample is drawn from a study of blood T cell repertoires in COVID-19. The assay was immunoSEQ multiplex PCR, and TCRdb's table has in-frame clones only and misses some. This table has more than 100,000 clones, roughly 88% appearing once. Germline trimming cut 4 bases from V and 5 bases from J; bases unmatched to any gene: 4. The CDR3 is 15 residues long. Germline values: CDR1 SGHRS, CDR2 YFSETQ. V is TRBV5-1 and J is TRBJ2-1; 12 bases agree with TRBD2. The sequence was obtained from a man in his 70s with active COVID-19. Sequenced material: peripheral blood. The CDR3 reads CASSLTSGSHNEQFF. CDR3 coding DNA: TGCGCCAGCAGCCTGACTAGCGGGAGCCACAATGAGCAGTTCTTC.